Each of the 21 T cell receptor beta chains below was sequenced from the same sample in a study of blood T cell repertoires in COVID-19. Sequencing was performed with immunoSEQ multiplex PCR; in TCRdb, only in-frame clones are kept and a portion is missing. This sample has approximately 52,000 clones, with roughly 90% found just once. Material: peripheral blood. The receptors stem from a man in his fifties or sixties with acute or convalescent COVID-19.

The chain joins TRBV27 to TRBJ2-7; D perhaps matches TRBD1 (7 bases). The V end lost 3 bases, the J end lost 4 bases, and 13 bases lay between the germline ends. CDR3 length: 14 residues. Germline loops: CDR1 MNHEY, CDR2 SMNVEV (reference sequence). CDR3 residues: CASSLGAGGYEQYF. CDR3 nucleotide sequence: TGTGCCAGCAGTTTGGGGGCAGGGGGGTACGAGCAGTACTTC.

This clone came up a few times. The chain couples TRBV19 to TRBJ2-5; the match to TRBD1 covers 7 bases. V was clipped by 7 bases and J by 4 bases; unmatched bases: 9. The length of the CDR3 is 14 residues. CDR1 and CDR2 (germline): LNHDA, SQIVND (reference sequence). In nucleotides, the CDR3 is TGTGCCAGTACCCCGCAAGGGGGCCGAGAGACCCAGTACTTC. Translating it yields CASTPQGGRETQYF.

The rearrangement joins TRBV11-2 to TRBJ2-7, with D unresolved. The CDR3 has 11 residues. The germline V and J ends were trimmed by 5 bases and 1 base, with 3 bases remaining between them. Per germline, CDR1 SGHAT and CDR2 FQNNGV. CDR3: CASSPSYEQYF. Written as DNA, the CDR3 is TGTGCCAGCAGCCCTTCCTACGAGCAGTACTTC.

The chain uses TRBV28 and TRBJ2-7, with TRBD1 matching 7 bases. This CDR3 has 20 amino acids. The germline CDR1 and CDR2 sequences are MDHEN and SYDVKM. V was clipped by 3 bases and J by 0 bases; unmatched bases: 20. The CDR3 region has the DNA TGTGCCAGCAGTTTGTATTCTTTGGACAGGAAGAAACGAAGCTCCTACGAGCAGTACTTC. It translates to CASSLYSLDRKKRSSYEQYF.

In nucleotides, the CDR3 is TGTGCCAGCAGGAGGGATCAGAACACCGGGGAGCTGTTTTTT. This sequence encodes CASRRDQNTGELFF. The chain carries TRBV13 and TRBJ2-2, with D perhaps TRBD2 (5 bases). CDR1 and CDR2 from the germline V gene are PRHDT and FYEKMQ (reference sequence). The ends were cut back, 6 bases at V and 1 base at J, with 9 bases in the middle. This CDR3 is 14 amino acids long. Complete variable domain (other parts from reference TRBV13 and TRBJ2-2): AAGVIQSPRHLIKEKRETATLKCYPIPRHDTVYWYQQGPGQDPQFLISFYEKMQSDKGSIPDRFSAQQFSDYHSELNMSSLELGDSALYFCASRRDQNTGELFFGEGSRLTVL.

The chain links TRBV2 to TRBJ1-6; 12 nucleotides align to TRBD1. The germline CDR1 and CDR2 sequences are SNHLY and FYNNEI. The V and J ends lost 5 bases and 9 bases, in that order; junction bases with no gene match: 5. The CDR3 is made up of 15 amino acids. The CDR3 coding sequence is TGTGCCAGCAGTTACTGGGACAGGGGGCTTTCACCCCTCCACTTT. Its translation is CASSYWDRGLSPLHF.

This clone was seen a few times. The chain recombines TRBV2 with TRBJ2-7, with 10 nucleotides matching TRBD2. Germline CDR1 and CDR2: SNHLY and FYNNEI. The CDR3 is made up of 15 amino acids. Losses at the gene ends were 2 bases for V and 3 bases for J; bases not matched to a gene: 4. CDR3 protein: CASSERSSGSYEQYF. The CDR3 region has the DNA TGTGCCAGCAGTGAAAGGTCTAGCGGGAGCTACGAGCAGTACTTC.

CDR3 in DNA: TGTGCCAGCAGGGGGATGACGGGGGGATCGTCCCAGTACTTC. Its translation is CASRGMTGGSSQYF. This rearrangement joins TRBV6-5 to TRBJ2-5; TRBD2 agrees at 7 bases. The CDR3 runs to 14 residues. V trimming: 6 bases; J trimming: 9 bases; junction bases outside the gene matches: 13. The germline V gene encodes CDR1 MNHEY and CDR2 SVGAGI.

The chain recombines TRBV10-3 with TRBJ2-3; 12 bases line up with TRBD2. This CDR3 has 15 residues. In germline, CDR1 is ENHRY, CDR2 SYGVKD. Trimming took 6 bases from V and 1 from J; bases not matched to a gene: 2. CDR3 in DNA: TGTGCCATCAGGGGGACTAGCGGGCGCACAGATACGCAGTATTTT. This gives the protein CAIRGTSGRTDTQYF.

This chain uses TRBV6-5 with TRBJ1-6, with 7 positions matching TRBD1. V trimming: 7 bases; J trimming: 6 bases; junction bases outside the gene matches: 9. In germline, CDR1 is MNHEY, CDR2 SVGAGI. This CDR3 has 15 amino acids. In DNA, the CDR3 is TGTGCCAGCAAAACACAAGGGGGCCCTAATTCACCCCTCCACTTT. This gives the protein CASKTQGGPNSPLHF.

The chain joins TRBV10-3 to TRBJ1-6, with TRBD1 identical over 7 bases. The CDR3 spans 14 residues. From germline, CDR1 is ENHRY and CDR2 SYGVKD. Germline trimming cut 6 bases from V and 7 bases from J; bases unmatched to any gene: 6. The CDR3 is CAIRGTARNSPLHF. DNA of the CDR3: TGTGCCATCAGGGGGACAGCTCGAAATTCACCCCTCCACTTT.

The rearrangement joins TRBV12-5 to TRBJ2-1, with 9 positions matching TRBD1. The CDR3 has 15 amino acids. Germline CDR1 and CDR2: LGHNT and FRNRAP. V shed 6 bases, J shed 7 bases, and the junction held 10 bases outside the gene matches. The CDR3 sequence is CASGEGQGWRNEQFF. The DNA of the CDR3 is TGTGCTAGTGGGGAAGGACAGGGGTGGAGGAATGAGCAGTTCTTC.

The V gene is TRBV4-1, the J gene TRBJ2-1, with TRBD2 matching over 8 bases. This CDR3 is 15 amino acids long. V was pared by 1 base and J by 4 bases, with 3 bases of the junction left unmatched. Germline CDR1 and CDR2: MGHRA and YSYEKL. The CDR3 loop is CASSQVTGGYNEQFF. For the CDR3, the DNA is TGCGCCAGCAGCCAAGTGACGGGGGGGTACAATGAGCAGTTCTTC.

The V and J genes are TRBV14 and TRBJ2-2; D gene ambiguous. This CDR3 region has 13 residues. V lost 0 bases and J 7 bases, leaving 6 bases between the germline ends. Germline V lookup: CDR1 SGHDN, CDR2 FVKESK. The chain's CDR3 is CASSQDPRGELFF. The CDR3 nucleotides read TGTGCCAGCAGCCAAGATCCCCGCGGGGAGCTGTTTTTT.

The chain has TRBV11-2 and TRBJ1-1, with D possibly being TRBD1 (6 bases). The CDR3 is made up of 14 amino acids. The V gene's germline CDR1 is SGHAT and CDR2 FQNNGV. V was shortened by 4 bases and J by 10 bases, with 19 bases between the two germline ends. CDR3 sequence: CASSSLTQGNGAFF. The DNA of the CDR3 is TGTGCCAGCAGCTCCCTTACACAGGGCAACGGAGCTTTCTTT.

The chain employs TRBV5-1 and TRBJ1-2; a weak D match, TRBD1 (6 bases). Germline-derived CDR1 and CDR2 are SGHRS and YFSETQ. V dropped 4 bases and J dropped 2 bases, with 12 bases sitting between them. The CDR3 is 14 amino acids. In DNA form, the CDR3 reads TGCGCCAGCAGCGGGGGACAATCAAACTATGGCTACACCTTC. Amino acids: CASSGGQSNYGYTF.

The chain joins TRBV10-2 to TRBJ2-5; 7 bases match TRBD2. The CDR3 runs 14 residues. V shed 1 base and J 9 bases; nucleotides not matched to a gene: 8. Per the germline V gene, CDR1 is WSHSY and CDR2 is SAAADI. In DNA form, the CDR3 reads TGCGCCAGCAGTGAGTTCGGGGGGACGGCGGCCCAGTACTTC. Translation: CASSEFGGTAAQYF.

The V gene is TRBV3-1 (or the pseudogene TRBV3-2), the J gene TRBJ2-5, with TRBD2 matching 10 bases. V lost 2 bases and J lost 2; bases outside the gene matches: 14. The CDR3 has 19 amino acids. Germline values: CDR1 LGHDT, CDR2 YNNKEL (reference sequence). The CDR3 DNA follows: TGTGCCAGCAGCCAATGGGATGGACTAGCGGAGGGGGGACAAGAGACCCAGTACTTC. Protein product: CASSQWDGLAEGGQETQYF.

This clone was picked up a small number of times. V is TRBV5-8 and J is TRBJ2-2; D is unclear. The CDR3 contains 14 residues. Germline values: CDR1 SGHTS, CDR2 YDEGEE. Trimming took off 0 bases at V and 3 bases at J, with 6 bases between the two ends. The chain's CDR3 is CASSLDSYTGELFF. The CDR3 DNA sequence: TGTGCCAGCAGCTTGGACAGCTACACCGGGGAGCTGTTTTTT.

This clone was recorded once. The V gene is TRBV4-2, the J gene TRBJ2-5, with 9 bases lining up with TRBD2. This CDR3 region has 16 residues. V lost 2 bases, J lost 4 bases, and 8 bases stayed unmatched. CDR1 and CDR2 (germline): LGHNA, YNFKEQ. The DNA of the CDR3 is TGTGCCAGCAGCCAAACAAGCGGGGGGCCCCCAGAGACCCAGTACTTC. It encodes CASSQTSGGPPETQYF.

This chain connects TRBV4-3 to TRBJ1-2; D may be TRBD1 (5 bases). The CDR3 covers 14 residues. Trimming shortened V by 0 bases and J by 8 bases, and 13 bases separated the two germline ends. CDR1 is LGHNA, CDR2 YSLEER, per germline. This CDR3 reads CASSQDAAGLGYTF. CDR3 nucleotides: TGCGCCAGCAGCCAAGATGCGGCAGGGCTCGGCTACACCTTC.